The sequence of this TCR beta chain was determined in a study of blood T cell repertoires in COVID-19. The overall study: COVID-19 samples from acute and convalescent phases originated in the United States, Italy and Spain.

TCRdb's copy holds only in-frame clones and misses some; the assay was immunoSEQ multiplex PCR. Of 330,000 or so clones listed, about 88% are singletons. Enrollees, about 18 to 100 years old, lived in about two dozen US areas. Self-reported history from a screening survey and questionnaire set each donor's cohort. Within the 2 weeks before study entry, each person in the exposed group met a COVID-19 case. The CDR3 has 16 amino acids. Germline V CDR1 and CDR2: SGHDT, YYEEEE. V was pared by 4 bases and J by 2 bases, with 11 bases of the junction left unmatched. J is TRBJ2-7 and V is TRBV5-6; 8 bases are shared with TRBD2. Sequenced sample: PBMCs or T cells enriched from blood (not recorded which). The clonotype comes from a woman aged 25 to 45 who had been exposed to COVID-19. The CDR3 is CASSRLGGSGAYEQYF. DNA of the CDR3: TGTGCCAGCAGCCGACTGGGGGGTAGCGGGGCCTACGAGCAGTACTTC.